This passage covers 8 T cell receptor beta chains from one sample sequenced in a study of cytomegalovirus exposure and HLA in healthy donors. Researchers ran the PCR with 60 Vbeta and 13 Jbeta primers. Repertoires were generated with immunoSEQ multiplex PCR, while TCRdb's copy carries only in-frame clones and drops some. The data contain 77,000 or so clones, 60% to 80% of them singletons. The source material was PBMCs. The receptors were gathered from a woman in her 40s in good health and CMV-seronegative.

The chain recombines TRBV18 with TRBJ2-1; D is possibly TRBD1 (6 bases). V lost 6 bases, J lost 0 bases, and 12 bases lay in between. Germline CDR1 reads KGHSH; CDR2 reads LQKENI. CDR3 length: 15 residues. The CDR3 loop is CASSPLDSSYNEQFF. The CDR3 bases are TGTGCCAGCTCCCCCCTGGACAGCTCCTACAATGAGCAGTTCTTC.

There are a few counts of this clone. The V gene is TRBV5-4, the J gene TRBJ2-1; a possible D gene is TRBD1 (5 bases). Trimming took 4 bases from V and 8 from J, leaving 19 bases between them. The CDR3 totals 15 residues. Germline lookup yields CDR1 SGHNT and CDR2 YYREEE (reference sequence). The CDR3 region is CASSPRQSPQYEQFF. In nucleotides, the CDR3 is TGTGCCAGCAGCCCTAGACAGTCGCCTCAATATGAGCAGTTCTTC.

In its sample, this clone was seen a few times. CDR3 nucleotides: TGTGCCAGCAGTGAGGGCAGCTTCACTGAAGCTTTCTTT. This codes for CASSEGSFTEAFF. The rearrangement links TRBV2 to TRBJ1-1; no clear D gene. With 3 bases removed from V and 4 bases from J, the gap between germline ends came to 9 bases. Germline V gene sequence: CDR1 SNHLY, CDR2 FYNNEI. This CDR3 is 13 amino acids long.

The rearrangement joins TRBV7-6 to TRBJ1-1; 8 bases fit TRBD1. The J segment lost 6 bases and the V segment lost 5 bases, leaving 5 bases of the junction unmatched. CDR1 is SGHVS and CDR2 is FNYEAQ in the germline V gene. CDR3 length: 13 amino acids. The CDR3 reads CASSANRGAEAFF. The CDR3 DNA reads as TGTGCCAGCAGCGCTAACAGGGGGGCTGAAGCTTTCTTT.

The CDR3 DNA follows: TGTGCCAGCAGTTTGTATAGCGGGAGGCTCCGTTACGAGCAGTACTTC. Amino acids: CASSLYSGRLRYEQYF. The rearrangement uses TRBV27 and TRBJ2-7, with 10 bases lining up with TRBD2. The CDR3 extends over 16 amino acids. J lost 4 bases, V lost 3 bases, and 9 bases had no gene match. Germline V CDR1 and CDR2: MNHEY, SMNVEV (reference sequence).

This rearrangement joins TRBV6-5 to TRBJ1-1; D ambiguous. Germline CDR1 reads MNHEY; CDR2 reads SVGAGI. This CDR3 is 14 amino acids long. V was cut by 7 bases and J by 3 bases, with 15 bases left in between. As DNA, the CDR3 is TGTGCCAGCACCAAAGTGAGACGGGACACTGAAGCTTTCTTT. Encoded protein: CASTKVRRDTEAFF.

The chain employs TRBV7-9 and TRBJ1-2, with TRBD1 as a possible D gene (6 bases). The germline V gene encodes CDR1 SEHNR and CDR2 FQNEAQ (reference sequence). The CDR3 is 16 amino acids. The V end was cut by 5 bases, the J end by 4 bases, with 20 bases between. The CDR3 spells CASSLQGSGYGYGYTF. CDR3 DNA sequence: TGTGCCAGCAGCCTGCAGGGGTCTGGGTACGGCTATGGCTACACCTTC.

The V gene is TRBV14, the J gene TRBJ1-1; D is ambiguous. V was shortened by 1 base and J by 8 bases, with 5 bases between the two germline ends. CDR1 and CDR2 from the germline V gene are SGHDN and FVKESK. The CDR3 extends over 11 amino acids. Here the CDR3 reads CASSQVREAFF. The CDR3 DNA reads as TGTGCCAGCAGCCAAGTGAGGGAAGCTTTCTTT.